The sample holds many counts of the clone carrying this T cell receptor (beta chain). What it binds is not known. These data come from a study of Graves' ophthalmopathy and Graves' hyperthyroidism. About the study: Before any treatment was given, at initial diagnosis, peripheral blood was collected. Whole-study findings and limits: Forecasting of ophthalmopathy progression by the model achieved more than 70% sensitivity and around 77% specificity.

The CDR3 consists of 14 residues. V dropped 6 bases and J dropped 4; count of bases not matched to a gene: 4. CAS ≥3, NOSPECS ≥4, moderate-to-severe activity and duration under 3 months marked donors with ophthalmopathy. If patients had other autoimmune diseases, uncontrolled infections, pregnancy or lactation, they were excluded. Researchers took RNA transcripts and amplified TCR beta CDR3 regions from them. HTBI-primed RT-PCR formed the first round, and a multiplex PCR formed the second. From the multiplex PCR reads, TCRdb called clonotypes with MiXCR, one entry per CDR3 protein. The sample carries 300,000 to 400,000 distinct CDR3 sequences, roughly a sixth recorded once.

The sample consisted of peripheral blood. This TCR derives from an adult man with Graves' ophthalmopathy. The rearrangement uses TRBV12-3 or TRBV12-4 and TRBJ2-7, with 12 bases that match TRBD1. CDR3 in DNA: TGTGCCAGCAGCCGGGACAGGGGGCGTTACGAGCAGTACTTC. It codes for CASSRDRGRYEQYF.